The rows below give T cell receptor beta chains drawn from one sample of a study of cytomegalovirus exposure and HLA in healthy donors. The protocol was immunoSEQ multiplex PCR, while the TCRdb copy is restricted to in-frame clones and leaves out a portion. Here the sample spans about 100,000 clones, around 76% being singletons. Material for sequencing was PBMCs. The receptors here all came from a woman aged 60-70 years in good health and CMV-seropositive. Both conserved end residues are part of each CDR3. Fields, in order: V gene, J gene, D gene, clone size, CDR3 protein, CDR3 DNA. D genes are given only for firm matches. Clone size is not always given. Where it is, it says once, few, many or a class for expanded clones.

>TRBV29-1|TRBJ2-1|.|.
CSVEVYNEQFF
TGCAGCGTCGAAGTATACAATGAGCAGTTCTTC
>TRBV4-2|TRBJ2-4|.|once
CASSQERAGGIAKNIQYF
TGTGCCAGCAGCCAAGAAAGGGCGGGCGGTATAGCCAAAAACATTCAGTACTTC
>TRBV29-1|TRBJ2-3|TRBD1|once
CSVRTGASTDTQYF
TGCAGCGTCCGAACAGGGGCTAGCACAGATACGCAGTATTTT
>TRBV6-1|TRBJ1-2|.|.
CASSDPRQTTNYGYTF
TGTGCCAGCAGTGACCCCCGACAGACAACTAACTATGGCTACACCTTC
>TRBV18|TRBJ2-2|.|few
CASSPPGSLGGTGELFF
TGTGCCAGCTCACCACCCGGAAGCCTAGGGGGAACCGGGGAGCTGTTTTTT
>TRBV7-9|TRBJ2-1|.|.
CASSLTSSYNEQFF
TGTGCCAGCAGCCTCACTAGCTCCTACAATGAGCAGTTCTTC
>TRBV6-6|TRBJ1-2|TRBD1|.
CASSQQGGYGYTF
TGTGCCAGCAGCCAACAGGGGGGCTATGGCTACACCTTC
>TRBV5-1|TRBJ1-5|.|.
CASSLAGTGNQPQHF
TGCGCCAGCAGCTTGGCAGGAACAGGCAATCAGCCCCAGCATTTT
>TRBV6-6|TRBJ1-5|.|.
CASRTDSHSNQPQHF
TGTGCCAGCAGAACGGACAGCCATAGCAATCAGCCCCAGCATTTT
>TRBV6-5|TRBJ2-7|.|.
CASSSRRSYEQYF
TGTGCCAGCAGTTCCAGGAGGTCCTACGAGCAGTACTTC
>TRBV27|TRBJ2-7|.|.
CASSLSEGAGSYEQYF
TGTGCCAGCAGTTTATCGGAGGGGGCAGGGTCCTACGAGCAGTACTTC
>TRBV4-1|TRBJ2-7|TRBD2|.
CASSQASGRTEQYF
TGCGCCAGCAGCCAAGCCAGCGGGAGAACCGAGCAGTACTTC
>TRBV7-9|TRBJ1-3|.|few
CASSQNTPGNTIYF
TGTGCCAGCAGCCAGAATACCCCTGGAAACACCATATATTTT
>TRBV5-1|TRBJ2-7|TRBD2|.
CASSLALAETYEQYF
TGCGCCAGCAGCTTGGCACTAGCGGAGACCTACGAGCAGTACTTC
>TRBV6-5|TRBJ2-3|TRBD1|few
CASRGQGTDTQYF
TGTGCCAGCAGGGGACAGGGGACAGATACGCAGTATTTT
>TRBV20-1|TRBJ1-3|.|.
CSAGRGNTIYF
TGCAGTGCTGGCCGTGGAAACACCATATATTTT
>TRBV4-2|TRBJ2-2|.|.
CASSARTANTGELFF
TGTGCCAGCAGCGCCCGGACAGCCAACACCGGGGAGCTGTTTTTT
>TRBV21-1|TRBJ1-5|.|few
CASSLADSNQPQHF
TGTGCCAGCAGCCTCGCGGATAGCAATCAGCCCCAGCATTTT
>TRBV19|TRBJ2-1|.|.
CASRPGWDEQFF
TGTGCCAGTAGGCCAGGGTGGGATGAGCAGTTCTTC
>TRBV30|TRBJ1-1|TRBD1|.
CAWRGDRYTEAFF
TGTGCCTGGAGAGGGGACAGGTACACTGAAGCTTTCTTT
>TRBV9|TRBJ2-3|.|.
CASSVEGGTDTQYF
TGTGCCAGCAGCGTAGAGGGAGGCACAGATACGCAGTATTTT
>TRBV7-9|TRBJ1-1|.|.
CASSPPTGNLFGTEAFF
TGTGCCAGCAGCCCACCGACAGGAAACCTCTTTGGCACTGAAGCTTTCTTT
>TRBV27|TRBJ1-4|.|.
CASSFSGSSNEKLFF
TGTGCCAGCAGTTTTTCGGGAAGCTCTAATGAAAAACTGTTTTTT
>TRBV7-2|TRBJ1-5|.|once
CASSLQGFDQPQHF
TGTGCCAGCAGCTTACAGGGTTTTGATCAGCCCCAGCATTTT
>TRBV15|TRBJ2-7|TRBD2|.
CATSPRLAGWEQYF
TGTGCCACCAGCCCTCGGCTAGCGGGATGGGAGCAGTACTTC
>TRBV7-9|TRBJ1-5|.|.
CSSSQIDQPQHF
TGTTCCAGCAGCCAAATAGATCAGCCCCAGCATTTT
>TRBV6-5|TRBJ1-4|.|.
CASSRTATNEKLFF
TGTGCCAGCAGCCGGACAGCAACTAATGAAAAACTGTTTTTT
>TRBV15|TRBJ2-2|.|.
CATSRGQVGTGELFF
TGTGCCACCAGCAGAGGGCAGGTTGGCACCGGGGAGCTGTTTTTT
>TRBV9|TRBJ2-5|TRBD2|.
CASSPSVGGDETQYF
TGTGCCAGCAGCCCTTCGGTGGGAGGGGATGAGACCCAGTACTTC
>TRBV28|TRBJ1-1|.|.
CASSRLGRNTEAFF
TGTGCCAGCAGCCGTCTCGGTCGGAACACTGAAGCTTTCTTT
>TRBV15|TRBJ2-2|.|.
CATRDRVALTGELFF
TGTGCCACCAGAGACAGAGTTGCGCTTACCGGGGAGCTGTTTTTT
>TRBV6-6|TRBJ2-7|.|.
CASSDNYEQYF
TGTGCCAGCAGTGACAACTACGAGCAGTACTTC
>TRBV9|TRBJ1-3|TRBD1|.
CASSGDTGQYF
TGTGCCAGCAGCGGCGATACGGGACAGTATTTT
>TRBV29-1|TRBJ2-3|.|.
CSVDPLADTQYF
TGCAGCGTTGATCCTCTAGCGGATACGCAGTATTTT
>TRBV5-6|TRBJ1-5|.|.
CASSSATPGSSQHF
TGTGCCAGCAGCTCCGCAACCCCTGGTAGTTCCCAGCATTTT
>TRBV7-9|TRBJ1-1|.|.
CASSLGQLNTEAFF
TGTGCCAGCAGCTTAGGACAGTTGAACACTGAAGCTTTCTTT
>TRBV5-1|TRBJ2-1|TRBD2|.
CASSLGLAGPNEQFF
TGCGCCAGCAGCTTGGGACTAGCGGGACCAAATGAGCAGTTCTTC
>TRBV9|TRBJ1-2|.|.
CASSVGLLAPGYTF
TGTGCCAGCAGCGTCGGACTCCTAGCCCCGGGCTACACCTTC
>TRBV20-1|TRBJ1-1|.|few
CSAYRVTEAFF
TGCAGTGCTTACAGAGTCACTGAAGCTTTCTTT
>TRBV7-6|TRBJ2-7|TRBD1|.
CASSLVGTGPYEQYF
TGTGCCAGCAGCTTAGTTGGGACAGGACCCTACGAGCAGTACTTC
>TRBV5-1|TRBJ1-4|.|few
CASSLALDSPREKLFF
TGCGCCAGCAGCTTGGCACTGGACAGCCCACGAGAAAAACTGTTTTTT
>TRBV6-5|TRBJ2-5|.|.
CASSPRAVGETQYF
TGTGCCAGCAGCCCCCGAGCCGTGGGCGAGACCCAGTACTTC
>TRBV7-2|TRBJ2-1|TRBD1|once
CASSLAYGTGSYNEQFF
TGTGCCAGCAGCTTAGCGTATGGGACAGGCTCCTACAATGAGCAGTTCTTC
>TRBV6-4|TRBJ1-2|.|.
CASRQDSNYGYTF
TGTGCCAGCAGACAGGACAGCAACTATGGCTACACCTTC
>TRBV29-1|TRBJ2-3|.|.
CSGGTDTQYF
TGCAGCGGCGGGACAGATACGCAGTATTTT